The following is a TCR beta chain sequence with its context. Its antigen is undetermined. Using immunoSEQ multiplex PCR, the repertoire was profiled, and TCRdb retains in-frame clones only, with some absent. The sample holds 30,000 or so clones, around 70% seen once. These data are taken from a study of vaccination effects on CD4 cells after COVID-19. Study details: Post-vaccine sampling occurred a median 72 days after the second dose.

Trimming removed 5 bases at V and 7 bases at J, with 24 bases between. The CDR3 is 16 residues long. Germline V gives CDR1 SGHTA, CDR2 FQGNSA. Study-wide results and limits: Clones from infection and from vaccination both contracted markedly late after vaccination.

After expansion with viral peptide pools in the ViraFEST assay, antigen-specific CD4+ T cells were sequenced. Following culture for around 9 days, CD4+ T cells were isolated. Every participant took two doses of the BNT162b2 or mRNA-1273 vaccine. Nucleocapsid antibody tests were negative, and the vaccine recipients had no prior SARS-CoV-2 infection. On days 3 and 7, fresh IL-2 medium replaced half the medium. Source: CD4+ T cells from PBMCs cultured with HCoV-229E spike peptides, taken after COVID-19 vaccination. The chain employs TRBV7-2 and TRBJ2-7; weak D call: TRBD1 (5 bases). This clonotype originated in a human donor who received a COVID-19 vaccine. In DNA, the CDR3 is TGTGCCAGCAGCCACGGATGGGGCAGCTCAGACTGGGAGCAGTACTTC. Encoded protein: CASSHGWGSSDWEQYF.